This passage covers 8 T cell receptor beta chains from one sample sequenced in a study of T-cell reconstitution after alpha-beta-depleted transplantation in children. Preparation of the TCRbeta library was carried out with unique molecular identifiers. TCRdb called the PCR reads again in MiXCR, with one record for every CDR3 protein. The sample holds about 980,000 distinct CDR3 sequences, 25% to 35% seen once. The sequences come from PBMCs, mostly from graft donor cells, collected 360 days after TCRalphabeta/CD19-depleted stem cell transplant. The receptors derive from a boy under three years old who had a stem cell transplant for SCID, so the T cells may come from the graft donor.

The gene calls are TRBV7-2 and TRBJ2-5; D is perhaps TRBD1 (6 bases). V lost 1 base, J lost 3 bases, and 15 bases lay in between. The CDR3 has 16 residues. Germline V CDR1 and CDR2: SGHTA, FQGNSA. CDR3 nucleotides: TGTGCCAGCAGCTTAGGACGGTACAGGGTTGAAGAGACCCAGTACTTC. Translated, it gives CASSLGRYRVEETQYF.

This clonotype came up a few times. V usage is TRBV6-1 and J usage is TRBJ2-3; possible D gene TRBD2, 6 bases. The CDR3 sequence is 13 residues long. From germline, CDR1 is MNHNS and CDR2 SASEGT. V was trimmed by 6 bases and J by 6 bases, leaving 13 bases between them. The CDR3 reads CASRPGGVDTQYF. DNA of the CDR3: TGTGCCAGCAGGCCCGGAGGGGTGGATACGCAGTATTTT.

The J gene is TRBJ1-4, the V gene TRBV6-5; TRBD1 aligns across 9 bases. CDR1 MNHEY and CDR2 SVGAGI come from the germline V gene. The CDR3 is made up of 15 amino acids. V lost 2 bases to trimming and J lost 7 bases; unmatched junction nucleotides: 5. The CDR3 is CASSYVDRGFEKLFF. The CDR3 nucleotides read TGTGCCAGCAGTTACGTGGACAGGGGCTTTGAAAAACTGTTTTTT.

There are a few counts of this clonotype. The rearrangement uses TRBV9 and TRBJ2-3; maybe TRBD2 (5 bases). Trimming pared 0 bases from V and 5 bases from J, leaving 7 bases between. Germline assignment: CDR1 SGDLS and CDR2 YYNGEE. The CDR3 is 13 amino acids. The CDR3 region is CASSVDGGDTQYF. The CDR3 region has the DNA TGTGCCAGCAGCGTAGACGGAGGAGATACGCAGTATTTT. Supplemented by reference TRBV9 and TRBJ2-3, the full variable domain reads DSGVTQTPKHLITATGQRVTLRCSPRSGDLSVYWYQQSLDQGLQFLIQYYNGEERAKGNILERFSAQQFPDLHSELNLSSLELGDSALYFCASSVDGGDTQYFGPGTRLTVL.

In this sample, this clonotype turned up many times. This chain links TRBV27 with TRBJ2-1; tentatively, D is TRBD2 (6 bases). The germline V and J ends were trimmed by 5 bases and 8 bases, with 16 bases remaining between them. Per germline, CDR1 MNHEY and CDR2 SMNVEV (reference sequence). The CDR3 has 14 amino acids. The CDR3 spells CASSPGLIWHEQFF. CDR3 coding DNA: TGTGCCAGCAGTCCCGGACTAATTTGGCATGAGCAGTTCTTC.

This sequence joins TRBV7-9 and TRBJ2-7, with a possible D match to TRBD1 (6 bases). With 6 bases removed from V and 1 base from J, the gap between germline ends came to 19 bases. In germline, CDR1 is SEHNR, CDR2 FQNEAQ (reference sequence). CDR3 length: 16 residues. The CDR3 nucleotides read TGTGCCAGCAGTTCCCGGGACACCCGAGGATCCTACGAGCAGTACTTC. It specifies CASSSRDTRGSYEQYF.

This clonotype was counted a few times. The chain couples TRBV2 to TRBJ2-3, with D tentatively TRBD1 (6 bases). Trimming removed 5 bases from V and 4 bases from J, with 19 bases in between. The CDR3 runs to 16 residues. Germline V gives CDR1 SNHLY, CDR2 FYNNEI. CDR3 DNA sequence: TGTGCCAGCAGTATTCGTGGGGGCTCATTCTCAGATACGCAGTATTTT. It codes for CASSIRGGSFSDTQYF.

This clonotype has a handful of counts. The rearrangement joins TRBV6-5 to TRBJ2-1; D perhaps matches TRBD1 (6 bases). V lost 2 bases to trimming and J lost 7 bases, with 18 bases between them. The CDR3 runs 16 residues. Germline V gene data show CDR1 as MNHEY and CDR2 as SVGAGI. The CDR3: CASSYGWGPSWNEQFF. Written as DNA, the CDR3 is TGTGCCAGCAGTTACGGGTGGGGGCCCTCCTGGAATGAGCAGTTCTTC.